The clone carrying this T cell receptor beta chain was seen a handful of times. Its target is unknown. The V gene lost 3 bases and the J gene lost 1 base, with 11 bases spanning the gap. Germline V gene lookup returns CDR1 KGHDR and CDR2 SFDVKD. This CDR3 has 15 residues. As for time point: patch test 1, 2 weeks after DPC sensitization. Regarding treatment: therapeutic diphenylcyclopropenone sensitization with weekly scalp DPC. A single record per CDR3 protein comes from TCRdb applying MiXCR to the RACE reads. The top ten clones hold about 1.4% of a sample with 65,000 to 85,000 distinct CDR3 sequences, 10% of them seen once. This sample was taken from a study of human T cells and chemical hapten exposure. Study-level results: Expanded TCRs created a significantly greater count of big CDR3 similarity clusters than controls did.

This TCR was recovered from a woman aged 45 to 65 with alopecia areata. Some clones in this sample may be carry-over from other donors' samples. The V and J genes are TRBV24-1 and TRBJ2-5, with D possibly being TRBD2 (6 bases). The input for sequencing was whole blood, taken in connection with sensitization to the hapten diphenylcyclopropenone (DPC). Here the CDR3 DNA reads TGTGCCACCAGTGATCCCGGGAGCCCCCAAGAGACCCAGTACTTC. It codes for CATSDPGSPQETQYF.